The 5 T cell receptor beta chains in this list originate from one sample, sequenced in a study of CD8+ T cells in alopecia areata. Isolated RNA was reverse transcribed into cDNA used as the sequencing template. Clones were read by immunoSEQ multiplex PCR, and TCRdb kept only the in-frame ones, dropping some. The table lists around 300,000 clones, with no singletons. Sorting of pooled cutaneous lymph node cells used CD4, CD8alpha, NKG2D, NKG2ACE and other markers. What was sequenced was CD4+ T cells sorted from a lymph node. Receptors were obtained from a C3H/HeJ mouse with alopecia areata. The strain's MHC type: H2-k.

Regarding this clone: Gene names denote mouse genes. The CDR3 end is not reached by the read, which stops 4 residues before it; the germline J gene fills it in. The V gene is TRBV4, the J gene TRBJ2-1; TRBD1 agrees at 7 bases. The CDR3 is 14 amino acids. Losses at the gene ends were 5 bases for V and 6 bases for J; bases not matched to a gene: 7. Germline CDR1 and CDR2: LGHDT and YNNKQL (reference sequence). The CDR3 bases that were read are TGTGCCAGCAGCCAACAGGGGATGGGTGCT. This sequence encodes CASSQQGMGA. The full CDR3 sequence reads CASSQQGMGAEQFF.

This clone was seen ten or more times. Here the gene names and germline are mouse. The sequenced CDR3 bases are TGTGCTAGCAGTAGAGAGACTGGGGGGGCGCGAGCAGAA. Translation gives CASSRETGGARAE. The CDR3 in full is CASSRETGGARAETLYF. The rearrangement joins TRBV17 to TRBJ2-3; 12 bases fit TRBD2. The read halts 4 residues ahead of the CDR3 end, with the missing end drawn from the germline J gene. V lost 0 bases, J lost 3 bases, and 4 bases stayed unmatched. Germline CDR1 MNHDT, CDR2 YYDKIL. The CDR3 spans 17 residues.

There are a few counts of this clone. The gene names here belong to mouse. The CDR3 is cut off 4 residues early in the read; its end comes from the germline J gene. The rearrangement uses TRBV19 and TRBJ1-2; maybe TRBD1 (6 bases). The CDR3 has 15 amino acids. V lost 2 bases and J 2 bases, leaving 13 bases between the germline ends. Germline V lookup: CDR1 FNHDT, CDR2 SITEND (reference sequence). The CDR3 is CASSIARGRNSDYTF. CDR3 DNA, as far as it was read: TGTGCCAGCAGTATTGCCAGGGGAAGGAACTCC.

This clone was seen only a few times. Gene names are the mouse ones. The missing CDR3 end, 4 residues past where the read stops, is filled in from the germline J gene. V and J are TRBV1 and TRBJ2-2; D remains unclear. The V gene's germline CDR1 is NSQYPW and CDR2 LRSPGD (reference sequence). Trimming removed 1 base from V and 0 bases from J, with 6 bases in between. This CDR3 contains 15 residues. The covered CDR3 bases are TGCACCTGCAGTGCAGCCAGGTCAAACACCGGG. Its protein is CTCSAARSNTG. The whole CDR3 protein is CTCSAARSNTGQLYF.

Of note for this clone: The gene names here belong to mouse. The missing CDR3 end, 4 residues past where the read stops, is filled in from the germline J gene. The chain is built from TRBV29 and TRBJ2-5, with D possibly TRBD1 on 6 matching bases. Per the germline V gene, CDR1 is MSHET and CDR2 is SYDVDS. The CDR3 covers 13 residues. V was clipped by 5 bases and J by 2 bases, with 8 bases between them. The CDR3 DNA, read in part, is TGTGCTAGCAGTCCGGACAGCCAAGAC. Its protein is CASSPDSQD. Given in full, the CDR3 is CASSPDSQDTQYF.